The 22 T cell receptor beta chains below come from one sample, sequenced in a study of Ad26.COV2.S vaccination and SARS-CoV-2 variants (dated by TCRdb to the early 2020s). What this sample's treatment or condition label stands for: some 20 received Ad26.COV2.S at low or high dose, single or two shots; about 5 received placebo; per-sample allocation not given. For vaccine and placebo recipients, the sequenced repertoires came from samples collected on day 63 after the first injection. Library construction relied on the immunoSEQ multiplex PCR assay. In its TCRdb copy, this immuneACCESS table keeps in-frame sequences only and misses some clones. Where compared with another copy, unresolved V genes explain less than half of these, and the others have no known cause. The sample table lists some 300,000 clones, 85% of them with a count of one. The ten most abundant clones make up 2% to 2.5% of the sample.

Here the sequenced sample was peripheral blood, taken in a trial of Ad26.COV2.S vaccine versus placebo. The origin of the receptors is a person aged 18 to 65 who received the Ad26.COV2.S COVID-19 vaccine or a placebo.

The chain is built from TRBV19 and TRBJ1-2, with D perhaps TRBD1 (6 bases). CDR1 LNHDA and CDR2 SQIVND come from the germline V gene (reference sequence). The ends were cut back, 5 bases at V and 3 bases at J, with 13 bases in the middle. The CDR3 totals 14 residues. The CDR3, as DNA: TGTGCCAGTAGTGTGGACAGTTCCTACTATGGCTACACCTTC. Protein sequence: CASSVDSSYYGYTF.

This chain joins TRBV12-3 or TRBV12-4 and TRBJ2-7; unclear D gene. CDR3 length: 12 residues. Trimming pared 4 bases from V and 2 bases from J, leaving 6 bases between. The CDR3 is CASSSGPYEQYF. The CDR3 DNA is TGTGCCAGCAGTTCCGGTCCCTACGAGCAGTACTTC.

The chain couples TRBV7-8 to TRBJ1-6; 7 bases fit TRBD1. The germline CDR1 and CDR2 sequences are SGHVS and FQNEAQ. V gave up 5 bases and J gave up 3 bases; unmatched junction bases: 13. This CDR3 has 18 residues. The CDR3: CASSKTTGTANYNSPLHF. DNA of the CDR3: TGTGCCAGCAGCAAAACTACCGGGACAGCAAACTATAATTCACCCCTCCACTTT.

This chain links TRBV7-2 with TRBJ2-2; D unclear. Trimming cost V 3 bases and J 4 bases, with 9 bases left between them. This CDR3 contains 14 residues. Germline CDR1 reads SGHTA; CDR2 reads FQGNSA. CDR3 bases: TGTGCCAGCAGCTTTTTCCAGGCCACCGGGGAGCTGTTTTTT. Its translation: CASSFFQATGELFF.

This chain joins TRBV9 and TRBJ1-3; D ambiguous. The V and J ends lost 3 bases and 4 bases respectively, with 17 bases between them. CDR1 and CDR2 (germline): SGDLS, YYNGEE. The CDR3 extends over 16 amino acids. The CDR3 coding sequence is TGTGCCAGCAGCGGGCCAAATGCCGAAGCGGGAAACACCATATATTTT. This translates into CASSGPNAEAGNTIYF.

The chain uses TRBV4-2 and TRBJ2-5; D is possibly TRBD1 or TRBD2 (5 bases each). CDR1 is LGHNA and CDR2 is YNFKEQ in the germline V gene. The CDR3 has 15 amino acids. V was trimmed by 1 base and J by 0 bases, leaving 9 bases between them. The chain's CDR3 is CASSQVGAYQETQYF. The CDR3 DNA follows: TGTGCCAGCAGCCAAGTCGGGGCGTACCAAGAGACCCAGTACTTC.

The CDR3 protein is CASSQDLARVDGYTF. The DNA for the CDR3 is TGTGCCAGCAGCCAAGATTTGGCCAGGGTGGATGGCTACACCTTC. V and J are TRBV3-1 (or the pseudogene TRBV3-2) and TRBJ1-2, with D perhaps TRBD1 (5 bases). CDR1 is LGHDT, CDR2 YNNKEL, per germline (reference sequence). This CDR3 comprises 15 residues. V lost 0 bases to trimming and J lost 6 bases, with 14 bases between them.

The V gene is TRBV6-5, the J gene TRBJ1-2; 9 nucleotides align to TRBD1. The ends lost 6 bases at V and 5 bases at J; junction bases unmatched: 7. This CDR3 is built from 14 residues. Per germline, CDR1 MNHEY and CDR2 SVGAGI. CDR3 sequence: CASRRTGTGYGYTF. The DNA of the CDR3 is TGTGCCAGCAGGCGGACCGGGACAGGGTATGGCTACACCTTC.

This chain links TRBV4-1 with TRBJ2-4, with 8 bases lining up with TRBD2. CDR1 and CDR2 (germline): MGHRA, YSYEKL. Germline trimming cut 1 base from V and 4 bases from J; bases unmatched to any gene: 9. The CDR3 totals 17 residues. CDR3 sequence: CASSQVRGGPTKNIQYF. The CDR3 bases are TGCGCCAGCAGCCAAGTCCGGGGGGGGCCCACAAAAAACATTCAGTACTTC.

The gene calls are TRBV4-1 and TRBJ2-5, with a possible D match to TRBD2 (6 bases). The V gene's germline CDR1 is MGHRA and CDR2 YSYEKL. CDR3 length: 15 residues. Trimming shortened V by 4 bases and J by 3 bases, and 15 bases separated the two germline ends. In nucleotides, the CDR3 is TGCGCCAGCAGCCGAACCGGGACTGCAGAAGAGACCCAGTACTTC. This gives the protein CASSRTGTAEETQYF.

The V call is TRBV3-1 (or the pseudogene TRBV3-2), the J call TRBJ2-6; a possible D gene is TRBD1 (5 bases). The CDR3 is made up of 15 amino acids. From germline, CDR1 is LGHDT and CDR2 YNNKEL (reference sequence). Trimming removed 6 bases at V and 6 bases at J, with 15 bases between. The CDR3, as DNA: TGTGCCAGCAGAAAGACAGAACCCCAGGCCAACGTCCTGACTTTC. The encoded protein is CASRKTEPQANVLTF.

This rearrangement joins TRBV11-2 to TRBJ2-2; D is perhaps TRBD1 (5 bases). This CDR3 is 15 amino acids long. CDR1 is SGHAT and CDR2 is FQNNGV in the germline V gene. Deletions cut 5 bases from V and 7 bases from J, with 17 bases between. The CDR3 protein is CASSPVGLGYGELFF. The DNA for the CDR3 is TGTGCCAGCAGCCCGGTGGGGCTAGGGTACGGGGAGCTGTTTTTT.

The CDR3 region has the DNA TGTGCCAGCAGCCCACCGAACACTGAAGCTTTCTTT. Translated, it gives CASSPPNTEAFF. The V gene is TRBV6-5, the J gene TRBJ1-1; D remains unclear. V was clipped by 6 bases and J by 1 base, with 6 bases between them. Germline loops: CDR1 MNHEY, CDR2 SVGAGI. The CDR3 has 12 amino acids.

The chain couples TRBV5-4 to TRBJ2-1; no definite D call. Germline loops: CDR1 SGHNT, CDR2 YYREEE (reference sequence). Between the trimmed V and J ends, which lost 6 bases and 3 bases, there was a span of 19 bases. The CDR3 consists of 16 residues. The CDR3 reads CASTNPSGPNYNEQFF. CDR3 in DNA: TGTGCCAGCACCAACCCTTCGGGTCCTAACTACAATGAGCAGTTCTTC.

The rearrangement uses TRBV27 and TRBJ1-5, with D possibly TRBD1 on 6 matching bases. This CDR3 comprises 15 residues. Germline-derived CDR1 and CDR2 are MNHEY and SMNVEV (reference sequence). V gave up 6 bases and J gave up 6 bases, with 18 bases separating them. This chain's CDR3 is CASSQRWGAGQPQHF. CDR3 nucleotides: TGTGCCAGCAGCCAAAGGTGGGGGGCGGGTCAGCCCCAGCATTTT.

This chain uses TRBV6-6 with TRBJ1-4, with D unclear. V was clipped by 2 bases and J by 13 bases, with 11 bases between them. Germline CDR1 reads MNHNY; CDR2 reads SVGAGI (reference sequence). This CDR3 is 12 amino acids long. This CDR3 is CASSYNEGGLFF. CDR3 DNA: TGTGCCAGCAGTTACAACGAAGGTGGACTGTTTTTT.

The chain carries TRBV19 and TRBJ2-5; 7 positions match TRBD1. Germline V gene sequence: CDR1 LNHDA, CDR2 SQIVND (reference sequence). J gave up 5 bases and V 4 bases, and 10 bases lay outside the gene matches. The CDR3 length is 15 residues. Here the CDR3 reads CASSTDGTVRETQYF. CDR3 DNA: TGTGCCAGTAGTACGGACGGGACAGTTCGCGAGACCCAGTACTTC.

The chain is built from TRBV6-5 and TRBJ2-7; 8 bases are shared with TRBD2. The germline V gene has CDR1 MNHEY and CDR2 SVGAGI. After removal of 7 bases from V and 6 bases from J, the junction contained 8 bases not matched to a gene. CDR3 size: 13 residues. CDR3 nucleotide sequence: TGTGCCAGCAAATCGGGACTAGTGGCCGAGCAGTACTTC. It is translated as CASKSGLVAEQYF.

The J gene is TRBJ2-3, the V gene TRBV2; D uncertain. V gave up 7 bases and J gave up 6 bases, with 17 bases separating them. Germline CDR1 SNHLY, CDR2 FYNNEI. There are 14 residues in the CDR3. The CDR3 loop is CASNSGGNMDTQYF. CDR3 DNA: TGTGCCAGCAATAGTGGTGGAAATATGGATACGCAGTATTTT.

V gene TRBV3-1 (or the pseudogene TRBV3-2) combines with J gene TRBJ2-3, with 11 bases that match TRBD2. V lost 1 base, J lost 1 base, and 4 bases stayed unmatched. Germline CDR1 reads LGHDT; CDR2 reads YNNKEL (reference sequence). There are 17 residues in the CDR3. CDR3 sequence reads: CASSQGSGGAGTDTQYF. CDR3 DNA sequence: TGTGCCAGCAGCCAAGGTAGCGGGGGGGCGGGCACAGATACGCAGTATTTT.

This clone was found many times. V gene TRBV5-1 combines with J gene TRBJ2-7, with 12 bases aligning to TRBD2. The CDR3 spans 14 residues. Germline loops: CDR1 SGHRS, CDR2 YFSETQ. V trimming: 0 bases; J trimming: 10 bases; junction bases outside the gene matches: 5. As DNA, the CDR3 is TGCGCCAGCAGCTTGGTGGCTAGCGGGGGGGCTCAGTACTTC. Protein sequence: CASSLVASGGAQYF.

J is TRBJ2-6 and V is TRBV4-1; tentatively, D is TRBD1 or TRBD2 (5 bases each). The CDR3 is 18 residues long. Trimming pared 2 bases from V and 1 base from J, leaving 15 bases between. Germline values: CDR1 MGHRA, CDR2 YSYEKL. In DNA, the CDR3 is TGCGCCAGCAGCCAAACCGGGACGGCCACTTCTGGGGCCAACGTCCTGACTTTC. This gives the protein CASSQTGTATSGANVLTF.